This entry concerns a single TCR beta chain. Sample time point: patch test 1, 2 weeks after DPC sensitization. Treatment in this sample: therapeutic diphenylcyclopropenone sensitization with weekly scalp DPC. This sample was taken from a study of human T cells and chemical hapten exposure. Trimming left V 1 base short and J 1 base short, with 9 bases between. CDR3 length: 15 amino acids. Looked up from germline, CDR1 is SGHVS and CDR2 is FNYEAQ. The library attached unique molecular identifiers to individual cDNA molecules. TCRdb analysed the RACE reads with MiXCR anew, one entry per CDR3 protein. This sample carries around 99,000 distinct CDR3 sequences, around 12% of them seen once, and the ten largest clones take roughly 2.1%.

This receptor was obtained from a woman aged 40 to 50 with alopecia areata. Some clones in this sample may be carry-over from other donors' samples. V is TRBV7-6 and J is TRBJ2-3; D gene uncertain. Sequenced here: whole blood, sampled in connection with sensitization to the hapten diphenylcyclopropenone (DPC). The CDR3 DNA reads TGTGCCAGCAGCTTAGGCGGAACACGCACAGATACGCAGTATTTT. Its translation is CASSLGGTRTDTQYF.